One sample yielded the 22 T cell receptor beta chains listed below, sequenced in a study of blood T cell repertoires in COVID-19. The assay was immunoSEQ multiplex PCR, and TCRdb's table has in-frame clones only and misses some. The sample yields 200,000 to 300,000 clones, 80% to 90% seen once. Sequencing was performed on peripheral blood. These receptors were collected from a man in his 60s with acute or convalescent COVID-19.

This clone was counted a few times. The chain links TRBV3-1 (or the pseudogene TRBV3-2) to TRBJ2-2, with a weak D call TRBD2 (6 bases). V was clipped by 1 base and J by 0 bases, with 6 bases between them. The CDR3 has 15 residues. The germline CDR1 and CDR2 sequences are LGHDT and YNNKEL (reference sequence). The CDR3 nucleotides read TGTGCCAGCAGCCAAGCGGGGGCGAACACCGGGGAGCTGTTTTTT. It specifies CASSQAGANTGELFF.

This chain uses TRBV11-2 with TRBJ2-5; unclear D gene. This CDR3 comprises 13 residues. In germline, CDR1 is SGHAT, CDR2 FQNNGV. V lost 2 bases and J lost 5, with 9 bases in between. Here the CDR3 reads CASSLSVRETQYF. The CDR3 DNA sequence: TGTGCCAGCAGCTTATCTGTCCGGGAGACCCAGTACTTC.

The CDR3 sequence: CASSRGAGGYNEQFF. CDR3 bases: TGTGCCAGCAGTCGAGGGGCGGGAGGGTACAATGAGCAGTTCTTC. The chain recombines TRBV3-1 (or the pseudogene TRBV3-2) with TRBJ2-1, with 9 bases lining up with TRBD2. The CDR3 length is 15 residues. Germline lookup yields CDR1 LGHDT and CDR2 YNNKEL (reference sequence). The J segment lost 4 bases and the V segment lost 6 bases, leaving 7 bases of the junction unmatched.

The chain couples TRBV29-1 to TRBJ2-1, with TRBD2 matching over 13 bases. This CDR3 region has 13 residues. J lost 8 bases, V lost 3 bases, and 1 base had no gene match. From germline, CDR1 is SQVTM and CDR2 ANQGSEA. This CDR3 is CSVDGLAGDEQFF. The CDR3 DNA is TGCAGCGTTGATGGACTAGCGGGGGATGAGCAGTTCTTC.

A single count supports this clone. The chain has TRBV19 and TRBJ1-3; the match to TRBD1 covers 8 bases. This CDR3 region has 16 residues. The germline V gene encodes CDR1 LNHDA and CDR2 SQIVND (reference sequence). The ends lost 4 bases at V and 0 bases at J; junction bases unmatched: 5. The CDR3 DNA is TGTGCCAGTAGTAGGGGACAGGAAGGCTCTGGAAACACCATATATTTT. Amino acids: CASSRGQEGSGNTIYF.

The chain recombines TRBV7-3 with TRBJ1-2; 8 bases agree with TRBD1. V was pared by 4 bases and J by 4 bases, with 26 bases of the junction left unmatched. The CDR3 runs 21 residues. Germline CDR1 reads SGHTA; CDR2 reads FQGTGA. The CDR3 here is CASSSTGTGSGLPRCCYGYTF. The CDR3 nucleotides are TGTGCCAGCAGCTCAACGGGGACAGGTAGTGGTCTCCCCCGGTGTTGCTATGGCTACACCTTC.

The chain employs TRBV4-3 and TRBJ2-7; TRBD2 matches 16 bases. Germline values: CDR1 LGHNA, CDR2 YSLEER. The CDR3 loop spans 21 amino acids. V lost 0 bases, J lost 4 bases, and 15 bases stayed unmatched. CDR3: CASSQEYFGTSGRAREYEQYF. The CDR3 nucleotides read TGCGCCAGCAGCCAAGAATACTTCGGGACTAGCGGGAGGGCCAGGGAGTACGAGCAGTACTTC.

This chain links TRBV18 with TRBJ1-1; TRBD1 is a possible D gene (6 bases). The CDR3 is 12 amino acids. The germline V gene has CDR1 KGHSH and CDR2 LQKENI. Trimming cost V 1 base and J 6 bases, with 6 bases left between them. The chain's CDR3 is CASSPQGAEAFF. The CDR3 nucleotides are TGTGCCAGCTCACCACAGGGGGCTGAAGCTTTCTTT.

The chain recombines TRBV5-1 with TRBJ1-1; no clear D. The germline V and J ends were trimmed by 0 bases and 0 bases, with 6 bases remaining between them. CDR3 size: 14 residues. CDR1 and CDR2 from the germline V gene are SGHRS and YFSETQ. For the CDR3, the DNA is TGCGCCAGCAGCTTGGACGGAGTGAACACTGAAGCTTTCTTT. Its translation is CASSLDGVNTEAFF. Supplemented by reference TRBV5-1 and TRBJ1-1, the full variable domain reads KAGVTQTPRYLIKTRGQQVTLSCSPISGHRSVSWYQQTPGQGLQFLFEYFSETQRNKGNFPGRFSGRQFSNSRSEMNVSTLELGDSALYLCASSLDGVNTEAFFGQGTRLTVV.

The CDR3 here is CASSQDQGYTEAFF. The CDR3 coding sequence is TGTGCCAGCAGCCAAGATCAGGGATATACTGAAGCTTTCTTT. The chain couples TRBV3-1 (or the pseudogene TRBV3-2) to TRBJ1-1; tentatively, D is TRBD1 (5 bases). Germline CDR1 and CDR2: LGHDT and YNNKEL (reference sequence). Trimming removed 0 bases from V and 5 bases from J, with 10 bases in between. The CDR3 spans 14 residues.

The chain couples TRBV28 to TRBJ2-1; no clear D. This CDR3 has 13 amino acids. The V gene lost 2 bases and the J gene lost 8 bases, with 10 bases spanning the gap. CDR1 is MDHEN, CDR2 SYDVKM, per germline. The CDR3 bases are TGTGCCAGCAGTTTACGAGCGTGGCATGAGCAGTTCTTC. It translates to CASSLRAWHEQFF.

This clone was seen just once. DNA of the CDR3: TGTGCCAGCAGGCCCGGGACTTTGTATGGCTACACCTTC. This translates into CASRPGTLYGYTF. The chain has TRBV2 and TRBJ1-2; D might be TRBD1 (5 bases). Trimming shortened V by 6 bases and J by 5 bases, and 13 bases separated the two germline ends. The V gene's germline CDR1 is SNHLY and CDR2 FYNNEI. The CDR3 spans 13 residues.

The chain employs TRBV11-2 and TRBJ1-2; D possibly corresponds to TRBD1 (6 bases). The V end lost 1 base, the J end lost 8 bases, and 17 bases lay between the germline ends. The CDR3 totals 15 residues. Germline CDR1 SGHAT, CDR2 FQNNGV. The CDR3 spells CASSLAGGGIWGYTF. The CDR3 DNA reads TGTGCCAGCAGCTTAGCGGGAGGGGGTATCTGGGGCTACACCTTC.

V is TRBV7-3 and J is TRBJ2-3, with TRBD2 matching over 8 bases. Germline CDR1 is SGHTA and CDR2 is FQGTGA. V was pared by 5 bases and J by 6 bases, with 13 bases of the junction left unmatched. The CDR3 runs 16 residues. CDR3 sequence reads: CASSQAGGLLPDTQYF. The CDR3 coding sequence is TGTGCCAGCAGCCAGGCGGGGGGCCTATTGCCGGATACGCAGTATTTT.

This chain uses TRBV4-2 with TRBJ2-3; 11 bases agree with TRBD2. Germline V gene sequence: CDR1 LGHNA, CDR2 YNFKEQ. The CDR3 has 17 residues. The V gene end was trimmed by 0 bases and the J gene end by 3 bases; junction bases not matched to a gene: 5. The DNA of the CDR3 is TGTGCCAGCAGCCAAGATACTAGCGGGAGCATAACAGATACGCAGTATTTT. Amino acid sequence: CASSQDTSGSITDTQYF.

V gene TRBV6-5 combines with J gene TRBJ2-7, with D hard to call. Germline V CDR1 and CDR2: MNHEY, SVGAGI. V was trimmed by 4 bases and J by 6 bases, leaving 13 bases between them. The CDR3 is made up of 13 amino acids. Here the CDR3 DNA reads TGTGCCAGCAGTTCCCTTGATAAGCTCGAGCAGTACTTC. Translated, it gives CASSSLDKLEQYF.

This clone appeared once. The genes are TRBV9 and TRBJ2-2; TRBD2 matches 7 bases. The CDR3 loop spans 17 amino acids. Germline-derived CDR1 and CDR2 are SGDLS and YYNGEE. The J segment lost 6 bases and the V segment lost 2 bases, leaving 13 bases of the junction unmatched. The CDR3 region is CASSVGLGQGLAGELFF. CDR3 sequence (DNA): TGTGCCAGCAGCGTTGGACTAGGCCAAGGACTTGCCGGGGAGCTGTTTTTT. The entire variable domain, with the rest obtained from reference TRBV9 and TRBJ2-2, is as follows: DSGVTQTPKHLITATGQRVTLRCSPRSGDLSVYWYQQSLDQGLQFLIQYYNGEERAKGNILERFSAQQFPDLHSELNLSSLELGDSALYFCASSVGLGQGLAGELFFGEGSRLTVL.

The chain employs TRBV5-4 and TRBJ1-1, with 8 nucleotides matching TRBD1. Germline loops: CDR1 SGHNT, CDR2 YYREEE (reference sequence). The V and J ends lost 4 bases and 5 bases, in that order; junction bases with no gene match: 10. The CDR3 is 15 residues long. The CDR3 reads CASSPRGQGGTEAFF. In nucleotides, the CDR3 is TGTGCCAGCAGCCCTCGCGGACAGGGAGGAACTGAAGCTTTCTTT.

Written as DNA, the CDR3 is TGTGCCAGTAGTATCCTAAACAGGGGGAACACTGAAGCTTTCTTT. Its protein is CASSILNRGNTEAFF. The chain carries TRBV19 and TRBJ1-1; 7 nucleotides align to TRBD1. This CDR3 contains 15 residues. V shed 3 bases, J shed 1 base, and the junction held 5 bases outside the gene matches. Germline CDR1 is LNHDA and CDR2 is SQIVND (reference sequence).

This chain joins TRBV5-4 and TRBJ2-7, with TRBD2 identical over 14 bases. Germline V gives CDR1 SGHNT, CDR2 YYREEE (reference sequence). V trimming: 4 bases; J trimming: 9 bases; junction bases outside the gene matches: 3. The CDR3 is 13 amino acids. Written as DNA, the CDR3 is TGTGCCAGCAGCCTGGGACTAGCGGGAGCGCAGTACTTC. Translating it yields CASSLGLAGAQYF.

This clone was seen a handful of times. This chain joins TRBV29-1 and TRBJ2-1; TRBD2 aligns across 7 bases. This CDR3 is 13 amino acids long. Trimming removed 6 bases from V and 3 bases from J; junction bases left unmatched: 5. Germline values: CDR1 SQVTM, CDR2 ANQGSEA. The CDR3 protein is CSVARGDYNEQFF. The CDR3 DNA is TGCAGCGTCGCCCGGGGGGACTACAATGAGCAGTTCTTC.

The CDR3 loop reads CASSYPGLAGVSAEQYF. CDR3 bases: TGTGCCAGCAGTTACCCGGGACTAGCGGGAGTTTCGGCCGAGCAGTACTTC. The chain has TRBV6-2 or TRBV6-3 and TRBJ2-7; 14 nucleotides agree with TRBD2. The CDR3 has 17 residues. V was pared by 2 bases and J by 6 bases, with 9 bases of the junction left unmatched. CDR1 is MNHEY and CDR2 is SVGEGT in the germline V gene.